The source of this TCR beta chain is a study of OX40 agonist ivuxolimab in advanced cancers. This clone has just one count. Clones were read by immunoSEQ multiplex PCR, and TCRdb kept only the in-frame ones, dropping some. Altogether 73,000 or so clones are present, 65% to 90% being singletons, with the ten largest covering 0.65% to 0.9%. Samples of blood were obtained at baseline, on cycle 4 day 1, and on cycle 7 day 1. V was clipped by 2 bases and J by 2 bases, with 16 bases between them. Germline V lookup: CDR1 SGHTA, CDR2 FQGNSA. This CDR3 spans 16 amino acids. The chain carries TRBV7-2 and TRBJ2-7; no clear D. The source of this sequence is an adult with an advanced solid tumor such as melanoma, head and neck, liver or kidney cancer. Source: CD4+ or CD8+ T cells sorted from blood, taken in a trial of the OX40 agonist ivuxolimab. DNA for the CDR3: TGTGCCAGCAGCTTAAATGTTCAGACACACACCTACGAGCAGTACTTC. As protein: CASSLNVQTHTYEQYF.